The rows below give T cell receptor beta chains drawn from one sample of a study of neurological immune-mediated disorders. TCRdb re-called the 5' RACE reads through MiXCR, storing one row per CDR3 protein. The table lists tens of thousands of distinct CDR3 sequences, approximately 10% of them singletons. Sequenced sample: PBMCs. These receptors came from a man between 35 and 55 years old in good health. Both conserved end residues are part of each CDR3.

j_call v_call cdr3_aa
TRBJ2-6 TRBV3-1 CASSQESGARGANVLTF
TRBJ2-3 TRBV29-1 CSVELGAFNPDTQYF
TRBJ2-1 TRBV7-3 CASSARQVPYNEQFF
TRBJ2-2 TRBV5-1 CASSPGLAGTDTGELFF
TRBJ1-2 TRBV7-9 CASSLEEGGYTF
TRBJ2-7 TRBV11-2 CASSLSQPYEQYF
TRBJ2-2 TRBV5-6 CASSLAGDTGELFF
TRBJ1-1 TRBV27 CASSGGLSEAFF
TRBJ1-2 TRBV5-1 CASSPGQGYGYTF
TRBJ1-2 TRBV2 CASSERFSNYGYTF
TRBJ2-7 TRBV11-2 CASSPIQLGHGIWGLLYF
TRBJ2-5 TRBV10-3 CAISSTSGLGRTQYF
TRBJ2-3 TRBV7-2 CASSSPGIWDTQYF
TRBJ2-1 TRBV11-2 CASSLRLAGGEQFF
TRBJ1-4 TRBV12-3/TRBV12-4 CASSLTDTNEKLFF
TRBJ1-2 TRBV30 CAWNPGDLYGYTF
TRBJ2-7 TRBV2 CASMGGTGSYEQYF
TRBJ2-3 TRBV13 CASSPIGKDTQYF
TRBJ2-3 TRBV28 CASSLGASTDTQYF
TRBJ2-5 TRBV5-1 CASSLLAGVETQYF
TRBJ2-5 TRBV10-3 CDISEPGQGETQYF
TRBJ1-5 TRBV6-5 CASSPTGINQPQHF
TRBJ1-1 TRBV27 CASSPHLGENTEAFF
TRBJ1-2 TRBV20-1 CSATTGGYGYTF
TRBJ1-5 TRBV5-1 CASSTGRAGQPQHF
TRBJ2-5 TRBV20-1 CSAGLAETQYF
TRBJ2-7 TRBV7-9 CASSLADYEQYF
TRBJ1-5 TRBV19 CASRTGVNVNQPQHF
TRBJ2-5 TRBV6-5 CASNLRGPSGTQYF
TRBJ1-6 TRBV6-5 CASSYSSGGGSPLHF
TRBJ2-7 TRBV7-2 CASSLTSGGELGYEQYF
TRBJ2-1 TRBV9 CASSVGMGLYNEQFF
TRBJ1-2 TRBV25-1 CASSESAGPFGYTF